The 23 T cell receptor beta chains below were found in one sample sequenced in a study of CD8 T cells in ankylosing spondylitis. TCRdb processed the 5' RACE reads anew with MiXCR; each CDR3 protein has one entry. The table has about 340,000 distinct CDR3 sequences, 20% to 25% seen once. Sequencing used blood, either unsorted or a sorted T cell fraction (not recorded which). The receptors were gathered from a male donor with ankylosing spondylitis or in good health (not recorded which).

This clonotype has just a few counts. This chain's CDR3 is CASSPTGMNTEAFF. The CDR3, as DNA: TGCGCCAGCAGTCCGACAGGGATGAACACTGAAGCTTTCTTT. The chain recombines TRBV5-1 with TRBJ1-1; 7 nucleotides agree with TRBD1. Trimming cost V 5 bases and J 0 bases; bases outside gene matches: 4. Germline V lookup: CDR1 SGHRS, CDR2 YFSETQ. CDR3 length: 14 amino acids. Using reference TRBV5-1 and TRBJ1-1 for the parts outside the CDR3, the full variable domain is KAGVTQTPRYLIKTRGQQVTLSCSPISGHRSVSWYQQTPGQGLQFLFEYFSETQRNKGNFPGRFSGRQFSNSRSEMNVSTLELGDSALYLCASSPTGMNTEAFFGQGTRLTVV.

The gene calls are TRBV27 and TRBJ2-7; possible D gene TRBD1, 5 bases. V shed 5 bases and J shed 6 bases, with 11 bases lying between them. The CDR3 length is 12 residues. Germline lookup yields CDR1 MNHEY and CDR2 SMNVEV (reference sequence). CDR3 region: CASSPRDREQYF. For the CDR3, the DNA is TGTGCCAGCAGTCCCAGGGATCGCGAGCAGTACTTC.

The chain carries TRBV5-6 and TRBJ2-3; 9 positions match TRBD2. J lost 4 bases, V lost 4 bases, and 7 bases had no gene match. This CDR3 contains 15 residues. Germline loops: CDR1 SGHDT, CDR2 YYEEEE. CDR3 region: CASSQLAGGSDTQYF. CDR3 coding DNA: TGTGCCAGCAGCCAACTAGCGGGCGGTTCAGATACGCAGTATTTT.

The gene calls are TRBV21-1 and TRBJ2-3; the table's D call of TRBD1 was not tested on the DNA. TRBV21-1 is reported as a pseudogene. The CDR3 contains 14 residues. In nucleotides, the CDR3 is TGTGCCAGCAGGACAGGTATTAGCACAGATACGCAGTATTTT. It yields the protein CASRTGISTDTQYF.

A few counts support this clonotype. This chain joins TRBV4-1 and TRBJ2-7; 11 bases align to TRBD2. Germline lookup yields CDR1 MGHRA and CDR2 YSYEKL. The CDR3 sequence is 16 residues long. Losses at the gene ends were 6 bases for V and 6 bases for J; bases not matched to a gene: 13. The CDR3 sequence: CASSGGVAGGLVEQYF. The DNA for the CDR3 is TGCGCCAGCAGTGGAGGGGTAGCGGGGGGGCTGGTCGAGCAGTACTTC.

The sample holds one count of this clonotype. The chain combines TRBV5-1 with TRBJ2-7, with TRBD1 identical over 8 bases. V trimming: 4 bases; J trimming: 5 bases; junction bases outside the gene matches: 8. Per the germline V gene, CDR1 is SGHRS and CDR2 is YFSETQ. The CDR3 has 14 residues. The CDR3 spells CASSPRTGSDEQYF. The CDR3, as DNA: TGCGCCAGCAGCCCCCGGACAGGGAGCGACGAGCAGTACTTC. The whole variable domain, filled in from reference TRBV5-1 and TRBJ2-7, reads KAGVTQTPRYLIKTRGQQVTLSCSPISGHRSVSWYQQTPGQGLQFLFEYFSETQRNKGNFPGRFSGRQFSNSRSEMNVSTLELGDSALYLCASSPRTGSDEQYFGPGTRLTVT.

The rearrangement joins TRBV4-2 to TRBJ2-7; TRBD1 is a possible D gene (6 bases). Germline values: CDR1 LGHNA, CDR2 YNFKEQ. This CDR3 has 15 amino acids. Trimming pared 1 base from V and 1 base from J, leaving 11 bases between. CDR3 sequence (DNA): TGTGCCAGCAGCCAAGTGATAGGGGGTTCCTACGAGCAGTACTTC. As protein: CASSQVIGGSYEQYF.

Only a few counts were recorded for this clonotype. J is TRBJ2-1 and V is TRBV3-1, with TRBD2 matching 12 bases. Germline CDR1 is LGHDT and CDR2 is YNNKEL (reference sequence). This CDR3 spans 17 amino acids. The ends lost 1 base at V and 2 bases at J; junction bases unmatched: 3. CDR3 protein: CASSQVTSGGPYNEQFF. Written as DNA, the CDR3 is TGTGCCAGCAGCCAAGTAACTAGCGGGGGGCCCTACAATGAGCAGTTCTTC.

This chain links TRBV5-5 with TRBJ2-7; possible D gene TRBD1, 5 bases. Trimming took off 0 bases at V and 3 bases at J, with 13 bases between the two ends. Germline values: CDR1 SGHKS, CDR2 YYEKEE (reference sequence). The CDR3 covers 15 residues. The CDR3: CASSLEAGPFYEQYF. DNA for the CDR3: TGTGCCAGCAGCTTGGAGGCAGGGCCGTTCTACGAGCAGTACTTC. Supplemented by reference TRBV5-5 and TRBJ2-7, the full variable domain reads DAGVTQSPTHLIKTRGQQVTLRCSPISGHKSVSWYQQVLGQGPQFIFQYYEKEERGRGNFPDRFSARQFPNYSSELNVNALLLGDSALYLCASSLEAGPFYEQYFGPGTRLTVT.

The chain combines TRBV6-2 or TRBV6-3 with TRBJ1-1, with D possibly TRBD1 on 5 matching bases. Germline V gene lookup returns CDR1 MNHEY and CDR2 SVGEGT. The V end was cut by 0 bases, the J end by 0 bases, with 20 bases between. The CDR3 spans 19 residues. Here the CDR3 reads CASSYSIKSLPDMNTEAFF. The CDR3 DNA sequence: TGTGCCAGCAGTTACTCGATTAAGTCCCTACCGGACATGAACACTGAAGCTTTCTTT.

This clonotype was detected a few times. V and J are TRBV12-3 or TRBV12-4 and TRBJ2-3; TRBD1 matches at 7 bases. J lost 0 bases, V lost 5 bases, and 8 bases had no gene match. The CDR3 is 16 residues long. The CDR3 coding sequence is TGTGCCAGCAGTGCCGGCAGGGGGACAAGCACAGATACGCAGTATTTT. Translating gives CASSAGRGTSTDTQYF.

The chain uses TRBV29-1 and TRBJ2-2, with TRBD2 as a possible D gene (6 bases). Per the germline V gene, CDR1 is SQVTM and CDR2 is ANQGSEA. Between the trimmed V and J ends, which lost 3 bases and 4 bases, there was a span of 9 bases. The CDR3 is 13 residues long. CDR3 nucleotide sequence: TGCAGCGTTGATTTGGGGGGCACCGGGGAGCTGTTTTTT. This codes for CSVDLGGTGELFF.

In this sample, this clonotype turned up a few times. The rearrangement uses TRBV12-3 or TRBV12-4 and TRBJ2-3; 12 nucleotides align to TRBD2. The CDR3 consists of 21 residues. Trimming at V came to 0 bases and at J to 2 bases, leaving 15 bases not matched to a gene. The CDR3 is CASSLASRLAGATPNTDTQYF. CDR3 in DNA: TGTGCCAGCAGTTTAGCCAGTCGACTAGCGGGGGCCACTCCCAACACAGATACGCAGTATTTT.

V is TRBV7-9 and J is TRBJ2-5; 7 bases line up with TRBD1. V was clipped by 4 bases and J by 2 bases; unmatched bases: 13. Germline CDR1 SEHNR, CDR2 FQNEAQ (reference sequence). This CDR3 has 17 residues. CDR3 residues: CASSYRGGQALQETQYF. Written as DNA, the CDR3 is TGTGCCAGCAGCTATAGAGGAGGACAGGCCCTACAAGAGACCCAGTACTTC.

Note on this clonotype: At one of its ends the junction is not consistent with the germline gene, which may arise from a read error. This rearrangement joins TRBV7-2 to TRBJ2-7; 8 positions match TRBD1. The length of the CDR3 is 14 residues. Per the germline V gene, CDR1 is SGHTA and CDR2 is FQGNSA. For the CDR3, the DNA is TGTGCTAGCAGCACCAGGACAGGGCTAGACGAGCAGTACTTC. Translated, it gives CASSTRTGLDEQYF.

The chain is built from TRBV12-3 or TRBV12-4 and TRBJ2-7; D possibly matches TRBD1 or TRBD2 (5 bases each). CDR3 size: 15 residues. Trimming stripped 3 bases from V and 5 bases from J, with 17 bases between. In nucleotides, the CDR3 is TGTGCCAGCAGTTTCCCCGGGACCGGGAATAACGAGCAGTACTTC. This translates into CASSFPGTGNNEQYF.

The J gene is TRBJ2-5, the V gene TRBV6-5, with TRBD2 identical over 8 bases. After removal of 0 bases from V and 5 bases from J, the junction contained 11 bases not matched to a gene. CDR3 length: 17 residues. Germline CDR1 reads MNHEY; CDR2 reads SVGAGI. Written as DNA, the CDR3 is TGTGCCAGCAGTTACTCTGGACTAGCCAGTTGGGGGGAGACCCAGTACTTC. This encodes CASSYSGLASWGETQYF.

Concerning this clonotype itself: This sequence may be a read error, since a much larger clone differs from it by one base. V and J are TRBV9 and TRBJ2-5; the D call may be TRBD1 or TRBD2 (6 bases each). The CDR3 totals 13 residues. Germline loops: CDR1 SGDLS, CDR2 YYNGEE. The germline V and J ends were trimmed by 0 bases and 4 bases, with 7 bases remaining between them. Here the CDR3 DNA reads TGTGCCAGCAGCGTAGGGGGGGCAGAGACCCAGTACTTC. It encodes CASSVGGAETQYF.

There are a few counts of this clonotype. The V and J genes are TRBV12-3 or TRBV12-4 and TRBJ2-1, with D unclear. V lost 1 base and J 1 base, leaving 8 bases between the germline ends. This CDR3 contains 15 residues. The CDR3 nucleotides are TGTGCCAGCAGTTTAGGGGCGCCTTCCTACAATGAGCAGTTCTTC. Protein: CASSLGAPSYNEQFF.

The V call is TRBV4-1, the J call TRBJ2-7; D is perhaps TRBD1 or TRBD2 (5 bases each). Germline-derived CDR1 and CDR2 are MGHRA and YSYEKL. CDR3 length equals 17 residues. V shed 2 bases and J shed 0 bases, with 17 bases lying between them. As DNA, the CDR3 is TGCGCCAGCAGCCAACCCCCGGGGCAGACGAGCTCCTACGAGCAGTACTTC. Protein sequence: CASSQPPGQTSSYEQYF.

This clonotype came up a few times. V is TRBV5-1 and J is TRBJ2-2, with 11 nucleotides matching TRBD2. This CDR3 has 17 residues. Germline-derived CDR1 and CDR2 are SGHRS and YFSETQ. The junction had 8 bases not matched to a gene; V was cut back by 5 bases and J by 2 bases. CDR3 sequence reads: CASSPTSGGPNTGELFF. CDR3 bases: TGCGCCAGCAGTCCCACTAGCGGGGGACCAAACACCGGGGAGCTGTTTTTT.

This clonotype has at least ten counts. The CDR3 DNA reads TGTGCCAGCAGTCCAGGACGGCACACCGGGGAGCTGTTTTTT. This encodes CASSPGRHTGELFF. The gene calls are TRBV12-3 or TRBV12-4 and TRBJ2-2; D not certain. There are 14 residues in the CDR3. Trimming stripped 5 bases from V and 3 bases from J, with 10 bases between.

The J gene is TRBJ2-7, the V gene TRBV7-9, with TRBD1 matching 8 bases. Germline loops: CDR1 SEHNR, CDR2 FQNEAQ (reference sequence). Trimming cost V 8 bases and J 5 bases; bases outside gene matches: 8. The CDR3 extends over 13 amino acids. Here the CDR3 DNA reads TGTGCCAGCGGGGGACAGGAGGTAAACGAGCAGTACTTC. This translates into CASGGQEVNEQYF. The whole variable domain, filled in from reference TRBV7-9 and TRBJ2-7, reads DTGVSQNPRHKITKRGQNVTFRCDPISEHNRLYWYRQTLGQGPEFLTYFQNEAQLEKSRLLSDRFSAERPKGSFSTLEIQRTEQGDSAMYLCASGGQEVNEQYFGPGTRLTVT.